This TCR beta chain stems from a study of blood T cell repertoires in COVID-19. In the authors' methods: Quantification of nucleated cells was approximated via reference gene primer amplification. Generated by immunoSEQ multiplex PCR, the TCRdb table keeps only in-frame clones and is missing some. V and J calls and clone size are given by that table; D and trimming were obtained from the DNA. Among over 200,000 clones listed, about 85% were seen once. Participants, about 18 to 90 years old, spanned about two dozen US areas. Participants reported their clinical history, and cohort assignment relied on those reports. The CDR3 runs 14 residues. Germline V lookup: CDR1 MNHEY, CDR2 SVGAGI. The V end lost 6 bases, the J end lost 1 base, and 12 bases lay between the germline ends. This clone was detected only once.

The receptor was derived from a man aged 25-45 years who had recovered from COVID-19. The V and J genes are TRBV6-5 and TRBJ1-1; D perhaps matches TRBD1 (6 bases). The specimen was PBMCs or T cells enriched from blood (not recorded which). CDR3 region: CASRLGGENTEAFF. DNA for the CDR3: TGTGCCAGCAGGTTAGGGGGTGAGAACACTGAAGCTTTCTTT.